The next 8 T cell receptor beta chains were all read from a single sample in a study of OX40 agonist ivuxolimab in advanced cancers. TCRdb's copy holds only in-frame clones and misses some; the assay was immunoSEQ multiplex PCR. The sample consists of tens of thousands of clones, 84% of them appearing once. The specimen comprised CD4+ or CD8+ T cells sorted from blood, sampled in a trial of the OX40 agonist ivuxolimab. Receptor source: an adult with an advanced solid tumor such as melanoma, head and neck, liver or kidney cancer.

V and J are TRBV5-1 and TRBJ2-1, with 9 positions matching TRBD1. Losses at the gene ends were 3 bases for V and 5 bases for J; bases not matched to a gene: 6. CDR1 and CDR2 (germline): SGHRS, YFSETQ. The CDR3 spans 15 residues. CDR3 in amino acids: CASSSTGGGNNEQFF. The CDR3 region has the DNA TGCGCCAGCAGCTCCACAGGGGGCGGTAACAATGAGCAGTTCTTC. The variable domain in full, with the rest retrieved from reference TRBV5-1 and TRBJ2-1, is KAGVTQTPRYLIKTRGQQVTLSCSPISGHRSVSWYQQTPGQGLQFLFEYFSETQRNKGNFPGRFSGRQFSNSRSEMNVSTLELGDSALYLCASSSTGGGNNEQFFGPGTRLTVL.

The CDR3 reads CASSYSTGAGNEQFF. The DNA for the CDR3 is TGTGCCAGCAGTTACTCGACGGGGGCTGGGAATGAGCAGTTCTTC. This sequence joins TRBV6-6 and TRBJ2-1; the D gene could be TRBD1 or TRBD2 (6 bases each). The CDR3 is made up of 15 amino acids. Germline values: CDR1 MNHNY, CDR2 SVGAGI (reference sequence). V was clipped by 0 bases and J by 7 bases, with 13 bases between them.

V and J are TRBV14 and TRBJ2-1; D is perhaps TRBD2 (7 bases). The V and J ends lost 0 bases and 4 bases respectively, with 13 bases between them. The V gene's germline CDR1 is SGHDN and CDR2 FVKESK. The CDR3 consists of 16 residues. CDR3 nucleotide sequence: TGTGCCAGCAGCCAAGATCGCGGGGGCATATACAATGAGCAGTTCTTC. Protein sequence: CASSQDRGGIYNEQFF.

The chain links TRBV9 to TRBJ2-7; D assignment may be TRBD1 or TRBD2 (5 bases each). Trimming cost V 3 bases and J 1 base, with 14 bases left between them. Germline V CDR1 and CDR2: SGDLS, YYNGEE. This CDR3 spans 15 amino acids. The CDR3 sequence is CASSAVGTDSYEQYF. CDR3 bases: TGTGCCAGCAGCGCTGTTGGGACGGATTCCTACGAGCAGTACTTC.

The rearrangement uses TRBV5-1 and TRBJ2-1; TRBD2 is a possible D gene (6 bases). Germline V CDR1 and CDR2: SGHRS, YFSETQ. V lost 4 bases and J 0 bases, leaving 11 bases between the germline ends. CDR3 length equals 15 residues. The CDR3 spells CASSGRGGSYNEQFF. In DNA, the CDR3 is TGCGCCAGCAGCGGACGGGGAGGCTCCTACAATGAGCAGTTCTTC.

V gene TRBV6-1 combines with J gene TRBJ2-5, with D hard to call. V dropped 0 bases and J dropped 0 bases, with 5 bases sitting between them. CDR1 is MNHNS, CDR2 SASEGT, per germline. The CDR3 runs to 14 residues. DNA for the CDR3: TGTGCCAGCAGTGAAGCAAGGAACCAAGAGACCCAGTACTTC. It translates to CASSEARNQETQYF.

This clone was counted between two and nine times. The chain joins TRBV7-9 to TRBJ2-7; D uncertain. Trimming removed 6 bases at V and 4 bases at J, with 13 bases between. Germline CDR1 and CDR2: SEHNR and FQNEAQ (reference sequence). CDR3 length equals 13 residues. CDR3 residues: CASRAGGLYEQYF. DNA of the CDR3: TGTGCCAGCAGGGCAGGCGGTCTATACGAGCAGTACTTC. The full variable domain, in which reference TRBV7-9 and TRBJ2-7 provide the parts outside the CDR3, is DTGVSQNPRHKITKRGQNVTFRCDPISEHNRLYWYRQTLGQGPEFLTYFQNEAQLEKSRLLSDRFSAERPKGSFSTLEIQRTEQGDSAMYLCASRAGGLYEQYFGPGTRLTVT.

This chain links TRBV19 with TRBJ1-2; 8 bases fit TRBD1. V lost 2 bases, J lost 4 bases, and 3 bases stayed unmatched. Germline assignment: CDR1 LNHDA and CDR2 SQIVND (reference sequence). The CDR3 totals 14 residues. The CDR3, as DNA: TGTGCCAGTAGTATAACAACAGGGGGCTATGGCTACACCTTC. Translating gives CASSITTGGYGYTF.